This passage covers 9 T cell receptor beta chains from one sample sequenced in a study of regulatory T cells in long-lasting Graves disease. Sample time point: newly diagnosed GD, antithyroid drugs for less than 3 months. RNA isolated from PBMCs was used to make the TCR library. TCR beta libraries were built with iRepertoire HTBI primers and Arm-PCR of CDR3 regions. Using its own MiXCR run on the multiplex PCR reads, TCRdb lists one record per CDR3 protein. The sample has around 460,000 distinct CDR3 sequences; about 14% are singletons. The data were also submitted as part of a second study, on T cells in Graves' hyperthyroidism and ophthalmopathy.

The sample here was peripheral blood mononuclear cells (PBMCs), taken at new diagnosis, from a patient treated with antithyroid drugs. Receptors were obtained from a woman between 45 and 60 years old with Graves disease.

Many counts were recorded for this clonotype. The junction departs from germline at one end; a sequencing error may be responsible. The CDR3 DNA follows: TGTGTCAGCAGCAGAAGCGGACTAGCGGGAGGGGTCTATGACTACGAGCAGTACTTC. It codes for CVSSRSGLAGGVYDYEQYF. This chain joins TRBV28 and TRBJ2-7; 15 bases align to TRBD2. The CDR3 sequence is 19 residues long. Germline CDR1 is MDHEN and CDR2 is SYDVKM.

This clonotype came up many times. The chain employs TRBV10-3 and TRBJ2-7, with 11 bases matching TRBD1. This CDR3 comprises 18 residues. J was trimmed by 3 bases and V by 1 base; bases with no gene match: 11. Germline V gene data show CDR1 as ENHRY and CDR2 as SYGVKD. CDR3 nucleotides: TGTGCCATCAGTGAGTTTGGGACAGGGGGGATGGATAGCTACGAGCAGTACTTC. Its protein is CAISEFGTGGMDSYEQYF.

This clonotype was seen a handful of times. This chain connects TRBV20-1 to TRBJ2-5; D unclear. The germline gives CDR1 DFQATT, CDR2 SNEGSKA (reference sequence). The V end was cut by 7 bases, the J end by 4 bases, with 16 bases between. This CDR3 spans 13 amino acids. The CDR3 DNA reads TGCAGTGTAGGGCCTCCCCTACGAGAGACCCAGTACTTC. The encoded protein is CSVGPPLRETQYF.

The CDR3: CSARDSFRPQHF. The DNA for the CDR3 is TGCAGTGCTAGAGACAGTTTTCGGCCCCAGCATTTT. V and J are TRBV20-1 and TRBJ1-5; D gene unclear. The V end was cut by 0 bases, the J end by 9 bases, with 9 bases between. Looked up from germline, CDR1 is DFQATT and CDR2 is SNEGSKA (reference sequence). The CDR3 length is 12 residues.

Comment on this clonotype: One end of the junction is discordant with germline, which a read error may explain. V and J are TRBV6-2 or TRBV6-3 and TRBJ2-3; 7 nucleotides line up with TRBD2. The V gene's germline CDR1 is MNHEY and CDR2 SVGEGT. CDR3 size: 17 residues. In nucleotides, the CDR3 is TGTGCCAGCAATTACTCGGGGAGGGGAGCGGGCACAGATACGCAGTATTTT. Its protein is CASNYSGRGAGTDTQYF.

V gene TRBV28 combines with J gene TRBJ2-3; 11 positions agree with TRBD2. The germline gives CDR1 MDHEN, CDR2 SYDVKM. The V and J ends lost 8 bases and 2 bases, in that order; junction bases with no gene match: 6. The length of the CDR3 is 15 residues. The CDR3 spells CASYTSGSLTDTQYF. DNA of the CDR3: TGTGCCAGCTACACTAGCGGGAGCCTCACAGATACGCAGTATTTT.

This clonotype was picked up a small number of times. This sequence joins TRBV12-3 or TRBV12-4 and TRBJ2-1, with 14 bases lining up with TRBD2. J was trimmed by 0 bases and V by 4 bases; bases with no gene match: 14. CDR3 length equals 21 residues. This CDR3 is CASSSPLTSGRDGLSYNEQFF. The CDR3 DNA reads as TGTGCCAGCAGTTCCCCCCTGACTAGCGGGAGGGACGGGCTCTCCTACAATGAGCAGTTCTTC.

The rearrangement uses TRBV24-1 and TRBJ2-1; 9 bases line up with TRBD2. Per the germline V gene, CDR1 is KGHDR and CDR2 is SFDVKD. This CDR3 spans 17 amino acids. Trimming took 3 bases from V and 3 from J; bases not matched to a gene: 8. CDR3 bases: TGTGCCACCAGTGATCCGACGGGACTAGCTGGCTACAATGAGCAGTTCTTC. Its translation: CATSDPTGLAGYNEQFF.

In its sample, this clonotype was seen a few times. This sequence joins TRBV27 and TRBJ1-5, with D tentatively TRBD1 (5 bases). There are 14 residues in the CDR3. Trimming stripped 7 bases from V and 4 bases from J, with 14 bases between. CDR1 and CDR2 from the germline V gene are MNHEY and SMNVEV (reference sequence). CDR3 bases: TGTGCCAGCATCCCCAGGGTGGGGAATCAGCCCCAGCATTTT. It specifies CASIPRVGNQPQHF.